This T cell receptor beta chain was recorded in a study of blood T cell repertoires in COVID-19 (dated by TCRdb to about 2020). For the study in its entirety: Samples covering the acute and convalescent phases of COVID-19 were provided by collaborators in the United States, Italy and Spain. Nearly every sample came with metadata listing a de-identified subject ID, COVID-19 status, age in years and sex. Where available, HLA class I and class II types were taken from metadata supplied by the sample provider and were not determined by assay-based typing. Samples came from the ongoing ImmuneRACE study (first 160 participants) plus 1,254 subjects from 6 global collaborators. Deeply sampled blood TCRbeta repertoires from subjects exposed to, actively infected with, or recovered from COVID-19 were included in the dataset. The prospective study material was composed of cDNA or gDNA derived from T cells, B-cell-depleted T cells, or PBMCs. The repertoires were released in a freely available public database intended as a resource for research on the immune response to SARS-CoV-2. The research as a whole found: How much clinical and demographic metadata was included differed by source and by participant, and the metadata was provided uncurated.

A note on this clone: Its antigen is unknown. It has no much larger one-base neighbor in the sample; base qualities were not kept.

Whole blood was collected in K2EDTA tubes by collaborating institutions according to the institutions' own protocols. For TCRbeta analysis, collaborator samples were shipped as frozen whole blood, as isolated PBMCs, or as DNA extracted from either sample type. The CDR3 has 13 amino acids, counting the end cysteine and phenylalanine. Only CDR3 DNA is held: 39 bases, read in frame from base 1. V and J are truncated by 3 bases and 6 bases respectively, leaving an intervening sequence of 13 bases. The germline V gene (reference sequence) supplies CDR1 DFQATT and CDR2 SNEGSKA. TCRbeta CDR3 regions were amplified from genomic DNA by means of the immunoSEQ Assay, a bias-controlled multiplex PCR. Per the authors' processing: The number of nucleated cells in each sample was estimated by amplification of reference gene primers within the assay. To quantify the absolute abundance of each unique TCRbeta CDR3 rearrangement, sequence reads were collapsed and filtered. Productive Simpson clonality was computed per sample as the square root of Simpson's diversity index over productive rearrangements. TCRdb's version of the immuneACCESS table is confined to in-frame rearrangements and falls short of the full clone set. An unresolved V gene accounts for under half of the shortfall where checked; the remainder is of unknown origin. From that table come the V and J calls and clone size; the DNA was used to work out D and trimming. The table for this sample lists 53,000 or so clones; 90% of them were counted only once. The ten largest clones take up approximately 6.2% of the sample.

Sequencing was carried out using peripheral blood. The rearrangement combines TRBV20-1 with TRBJ2-3; tentative D gene TRBD2, with 5 bases matching. The sequence was collected from a middle-aged man with acute or convalescent COVID-19. The CDR3 sequence is CSASSGILDTQYF. DNA sequence: TGCAGTGCTAGTTCCGGGATATTGGATACGCAGTATTTT.